This T cell receptor beta chain is from a study of blood T cell repertoires in COVID-19. This CDR3 region has 16 residues. Trimming pared 2 bases from V and 1 base from J, leaving 14 bases between. Germline-derived CDR1 and CDR2 are SGHNT and YENEEA. This clone was seen a single time. Sequenced by immunoSEQ multiplex PCR; TCRdb stores in-frame clones only, minus some. The sample records hundreds of thousands of clones, over 75% being singletons. Cohort placement rested on clinical history that participants reported themselves. V and J are TRBV11-3 and TRBJ2-5, with a weak D call TRBD1 (6 bases). The source is a woman aged 40 to 50 who had recovered from COVID-19. The sample consisted of PBMCs or T cells enriched from blood (not recorded which). The DNA for the CDR3 is TGTGCCAGCAGCTTATATCCGGGACACCTCCAAGAGACCCAGTACTTC. As protein: CASSLYPGHLQETQYF. The variable domain in full, with the rest retrieved from reference TRBV11-3 and TRBJ2-5, is EAGVVQSPRYKIIEKKQPVAFWCNPISGHNTLYWYLQNLGQGPELLIRYENEEAVDDSQLPKDRFSAERLKGVDSTLKIQPAELGDSAVYLCASSLYPGHLQETQYFGPGTRLLVL.